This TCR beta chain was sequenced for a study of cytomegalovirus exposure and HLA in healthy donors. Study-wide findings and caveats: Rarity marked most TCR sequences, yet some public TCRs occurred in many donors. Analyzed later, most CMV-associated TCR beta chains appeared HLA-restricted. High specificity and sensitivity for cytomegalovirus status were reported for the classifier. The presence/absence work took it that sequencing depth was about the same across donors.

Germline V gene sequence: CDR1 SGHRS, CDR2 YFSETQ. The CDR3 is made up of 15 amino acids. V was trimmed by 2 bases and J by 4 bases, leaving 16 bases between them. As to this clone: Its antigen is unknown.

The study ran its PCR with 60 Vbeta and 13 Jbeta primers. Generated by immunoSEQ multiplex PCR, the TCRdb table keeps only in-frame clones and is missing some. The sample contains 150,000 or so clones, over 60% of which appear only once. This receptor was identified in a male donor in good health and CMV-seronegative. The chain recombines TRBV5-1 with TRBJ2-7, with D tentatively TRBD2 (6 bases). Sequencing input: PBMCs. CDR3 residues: CASSFRETGVYEQYF. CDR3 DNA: TGCGCCAGCAGCTTCAGGGAGACGGGGGTATACGAGCAGTACTTC.